This T cell receptor beta chain appears in the sequencing data of a study of blood T cell repertoires in COVID-19. Turning to the study itself: The study drew acute and convalescent COVID-19 samples from the United States, Italy and Spain. Nucleic acid was either cDNA or gDNA, and it came from T cells, B-cell-depleted T cells, or PBMCs.

The CDR3 spans 14 residues. CDR1 is MDHEN, CDR2 SYDVKM, per germline. Deletions cut 5 bases from V and 3 bases from J, with 13 bases between. In the original analysis: From reference gene primer amplification, estimates of nucleated cell counts were derived. Measured with immunoSEQ multiplex PCR; TCRdb has only the in-frame clones, and not every one. The V and J calls and clone size are taken from that table; D and trimming were inferred from the DNA. Here the sample spans around 300,000 clones, approximately 91% being singletons. Input material: peripheral blood. The rearrangement links TRBV28 to TRBJ2-5; D may be TRBD2 (5 bases). This TCR derives from a woman aged 40-49 years who had recovered from COVID-19. The CDR3 region has the DNA TGTGCCAGCAGTCCCCTCTCGCGGGAAGAGACCCAGTACTTC. Amino acids: CASSPLSREETQYF. Full variable domain (outside the CDR3, taken from reference TRBV28 and TRBJ2-5): DVKVTQSSRYLVKRTGEKVFLECVQDMDHENMFWYRQDPGLGLRLIYFSYDVKMKEKGDIPEGYSVSREKKERFSLILESASTNQTSMYLCASSPLSREETQYFGPGTRLLVL.